A selection of T cell receptor beta chains follows, all from one sample in a study of blood T cell repertoires in COVID-19. Measured with immunoSEQ multiplex PCR; TCRdb has only the in-frame clones, and not every one. Among tens of thousands of clones listed, approximately 71% were seen once. Sequences were obtained from peripheral blood. All receptors derive from a human donor in a cohort sampled during active COVID-19. CDR3s include the opening cysteine and the closing phenylalanine or tryptophan. Each record gives: J gene, D gene, V gene, clone size, CDR3 protein, CDR3 DNA. A D gene is named only where the DNA matches it firmly. Clone size, where shown, is once, few, many, or a class for clones that have expanded.

TRBJ1-2	.	TRBV19	.	CASNPREGGYTF	TGTGCCAGTAACCCCCGGGAGGGAGGCTACACCTTC
TRBJ2-7	TRBD2	TRBV5-1	.	CASSLVSGGTSYEQYF	TGCGCCAGCAGCTTGGTTAGCGGGGGCACCTCCTACGAGCAGTACTTC
TRBJ2-2	TRBD1	TRBV10-3	.	CAISEGQGGNGELFF	TGTGCCATCAGTGAAGGACAGGGGGGTAACGGGGAGCTGTTTTTT
TRBJ1-2	TRBD1	TRBV7-9	.	CASSQGQNGYTF	TGTGCCAGCAGCCAGGGACAGAATGGCTACACCTTC
TRBJ2-6	TRBD1	TRBV9	.	CASSVVDRGLGANVLTF	TGTGCCAGCAGCGTAGTGGACAGGGGGCTTGGGGCCAACGTCCTGACTTTC
TRBJ1-1	.	TRBV7-9	few	CASSLGGVATAFF	TGTGCCAGCAGCTTAGGGGGGGTGGCAACTGCTTTCTTT
TRBJ2-3	TRBD2	TRBV3-1/TRBV3-2	once	CAISSGGATDTQYF	TGTGCCATATCTAGCGGGGGGGCAACAGATACGCAGTATTTT
TRBJ1-1	.	TRBV4-3	.	CASSQDRQGGTEAFF	TGCGCCAGCAGCCAAGATCGCCAAGGGGGCACTGAAGCTTTCTTT
TRBJ1-1	.	TRBV2	.	CASRASEIQLNTEAFF	TGTGCCAGCAGAGCGTCGGAGATCCAATTGAACACTGAAGCTTTCTTT
TRBJ2-7	.	TRBV28	.	CASARQEYYEQYF	TGTGCCAGCGCCCGACAGGAATACTACGAGCAGTACTTC
TRBJ2-1	TRBD1	TRBV6-5	.	CASSYAWQGASNEQFF	TGTGCCAGCAGTTACGCCTGGCAGGGGGCCTCCAATGAGCAGTTCTTC
TRBJ2-5	TRBD2	TRBV28	.	CASSLRSSGGKGTQYF	TGTGCCAGCAGTTTAAGGTCTAGCGGGGGGAAGGGGACCCAGTACTTC
TRBJ2-3	TRBD1	TRBV5-1	few	CASSLVGQGYTDTQYF	TGCGCCAGCAGCTTGGTAGGACAGGGGTACACAGATACGCAGTATTTT
TRBJ2-1	TRBD1	TRBV12-5	once	CASGLTFRGNEQFF	TGTGCTAGTGGTTTGACATTCAGGGGGAATGAGCAGTTCTTC
TRBJ1-2	.	TRBV19	.	CASSMGRFYGYTF	TGTGCCAGTAGTATGGGCCGATTCTATGGCTACACCTTC
TRBJ1-2	TRBD1	TRBV27	.	CASRLTGTGLSQVF	TGTGCCAGCAGACTAACCGGGACAGGGTTGTCTCAGGTGTTC
TRBJ2-2	TRBD1	TRBV5-1	.	CASSYGTVNTGELFF	TGCGCCAGCAGCTACGGGACAGTGAACACCGGGGAGCTGTTTTTT
TRBJ1-2	.	TRBV19	.	CASSRRQSDYGYTF	TGTGCCAGTAGCCGTCGACAGTCCGACTATGGCTACACCTTC
TRBJ2-1	.	TRBV4-3	.	CASSQDWSEQFF	TGCGCCAGCAGCCAAGATTGGAGCGAGCAGTTCTTC
TRBJ2-3	TRBD2	TRBV4-1	.	CASSRVRGGSTDTQYF	TGCGCCAGCAGCCGGGTGCGGGGGGGGAGCACAGATACGCAGTATTTT
TRBJ2-2	.	TRBV5-8	.	CASSPSGNTGELFF	TGTGCCAGCAGCCCCTCCGGGAACACCGGGGAGCTGTTTTTT
TRBJ2-5	TRBD2	TRBV15	.	CATSPGLARETQYF	TGTGCCACCAGTCCGGGACTAGCGAGAGAGACCCAGTACTTC
TRBJ1-2	TRBD1	TRBV6-6	.	CASSPKSQGFGYTF	TGTGCCAGCAGTCCTAAATCACAGGGGTTTGGCTACACCTTC
TRBJ2-2	.	TRBV19	.	CASSIAGTGELFF	TGTGCCAGTAGTATTGCGGGAACCGGGGAGCTGTTTTTT
TRBJ2-4	.	TRBV19	.	CASSIAPYKNIQYF	TGTGCCAGTAGTATAGCCCCGTATAAAAACATTCAGTACTTC
TRBJ2-1	TRBD2	TRBV3-1/TRBV3-2	.	CASSQKSSGGYNEQFF	TGTGCCAGCAGCCAAAAGAGCAGCGGGGGCTACAATGAGCAGTTCTTC
TRBJ2-3	TRBD1	TRBV7-3	few	CASSAGTETDTQYF	TGTGCCAGCAGCGCCGGGACAGAAACAGATACGCAGTATTTT
TRBJ2-2	.	TRBV7-7	.	CASSSSPGTGELFF	TGTGCCAGCAGCTCCTCCCCGGGGACCGGGGAGCTGTTTTTT
TRBJ2-5	TRBD2	TRBV4-1	.	CASSQDAAGGETQYF	TGCGCCAGCAGCCAAGATGCGGCGGGAGGCGAGACCCAGTACTTC
TRBJ2-1	.	TRBV2	.	CASSGLSANEQFF	TGTGCCAGCAGCGGACTATCAGCCAATGAGCAGTTCTTC
TRBJ2-5	TRBD1	TRBV5-4	few	CASSVDRVTWETQYF	TGTGCCAGCAGCGTGGACAGGGTCACGTGGGAGACCCAGTACTTC
TRBJ2-3	TRBD2	TRBV25-1	once	CASSELAGGADTQYF	TGTGCCAGCAGTGAACTAGCGGGGGGTGCAGATACGCAGTATTTT
TRBJ1-5	.	TRBV11-2	.	CASSLDRDLPQHF	TGTGCCAGCAGCTTAGACCGGGACTTGCCCCAGCATTTT
TRBJ2-3	TRBD1	TRBV5-6	few	CASSLRQGNTDTQYF	TGTGCCAGCAGCTTAAGACAGGGGAATACAGATACGCAGTATTTT
TRBJ1-1	TRBD1	TRBV7-9	.	CASRPTDRANTEAFF	TGTGCCAGCAGGCCTACGGACAGGGCGAACACTGAAGCTTTCTTT
TRBJ2-3	TRBD1	TRBV7-3	.	CASSRDRLRTDTQYF	TGTGCCAGCAGCCGGGACAGACTGCGCACAGATACGCAGTATTTT
TRBJ2-1	.	TRBV7-3	few	CASSLTQSNEQFF	TGTGCCAGCAGCTTAACACAGTCCAATGAGCAGTTCTTC
TRBJ2-5	.	TRBV11-2	.	CASNSLGETQYF	TGTGCCAGCAACTCCCTCGGGGAGACCCAGTACTTC
TRBJ2-5	TRBD1	TRBV9	.	CASSGGQGAGETQYF	TGTGCCAGCAGCGGGGGACAGGGGGCGGGAGAGACCCAGTACTTC
TRBJ2-2	.	TRBV5-1	.	CASSWAGDTGELFF	TGCGCCAGCTCCTGGGCAGGGGACACCGGGGAGCTGTTTTTT
TRBJ2-5	.	TRBV7-3	.	CASSSKETQYF	TGTGCCAGCAGCTCCAAAGAGACCCAGTACTTC
TRBJ1-3	.	TRBV5-5	.	CASSLYQTNSGNTIYF	TGTGCCAGCAGCTTATACCAGACTAACTCTGGAAACACCATATATTTT
TRBJ2-2	TRBD2	TRBV5-8	.	CASSLGLAGDTGELFF	TGTGCCAGCAGCCTCGGACTAGCGGGAGACACCGGGGAGCTGTTTTTT
TRBJ2-4	TRBD1	TRBV11-2	once	CASSLDHRGEAKNIQYF	TGTGCCAGCAGCTTAGATCACAGGGGTGAAGCCAAAAACATTCAGTACTTC
TRBJ2-7	.	TRBV27	.	CASSLGPGPYEQYF	TGTGCCAGCAGTTTAGGCCCAGGGCCCTACGAGCAGTACTTC
TRBJ2-3	TRBD2	TRBV29-1	.	CSVERLAGADTQYF	TGCAGCGTTGAAAGGCTAGCGGGAGCAGATACGCAGTATTTT
TRBJ2-7	.	TRBV10-1	.	CASGGRPLSYEQYF	TGCGCCAGCGGGGGCAGGCCATTGTCCTACGAGCAGTACTTC